The T cell receptor beta chain described here comes from a study of shared clonotypes between healthy human individuals. Per the original data handling: Filtering was not the same, since immunoSEQ gave junction-only sequences without quality scores. Profiling relied on immunoSEQ multiplex PCR, and the TCRdb table lists in-frame clones only, not all of them. V and J calls and clone size come straight from that table; D and trimming were deduced from the DNA. The profile shows roughly 1,000,000 clones, 75% to 85% of them singletons. The healthy adult donors were HIV-negative and reported no recent acute infections or vaccinations. Germline values: CDR1 LNHDA, CDR2 SQIVND (reference sequence). V was clipped by 7 bases and J by 7 bases, with 13 bases between them. The CDR3 length is 12 residues. General study results and limits: Non-shared clonotypes showed lower generation probabilities than clonotypes common to all four donors.

As regards this clone: The antigen remains unidentified.

This chain uses TRBV19 with TRBJ1-2, with no clear D. Specimen: memory CD4+ T cells from PBMCs. Documented subset: CD45RA-negative fraction. This receptor was identified in a man aged 18 to 30 in good health. Some clones in this sample may be carry-over from other donors' samples. The DNA for the CDR3 is TGTGCCAGTACCCAAGGTGCGTCTGGCTACACCTTC. The encoded protein is CASTQGASGYTF.